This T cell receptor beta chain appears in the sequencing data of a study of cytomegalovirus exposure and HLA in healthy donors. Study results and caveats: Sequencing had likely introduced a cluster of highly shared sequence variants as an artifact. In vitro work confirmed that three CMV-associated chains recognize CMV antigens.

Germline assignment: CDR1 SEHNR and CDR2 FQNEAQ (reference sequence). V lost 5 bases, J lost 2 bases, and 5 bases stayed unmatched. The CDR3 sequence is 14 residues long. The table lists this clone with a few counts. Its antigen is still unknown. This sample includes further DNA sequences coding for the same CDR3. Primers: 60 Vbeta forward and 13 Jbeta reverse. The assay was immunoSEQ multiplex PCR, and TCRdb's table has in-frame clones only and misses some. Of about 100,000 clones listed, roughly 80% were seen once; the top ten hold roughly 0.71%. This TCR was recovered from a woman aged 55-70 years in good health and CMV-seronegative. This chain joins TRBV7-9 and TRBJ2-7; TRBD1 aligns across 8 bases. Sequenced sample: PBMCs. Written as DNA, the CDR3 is TGTGCCAGCAGCCTACGACAGGGGCCCTACGAGCAGTACTTC. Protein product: CASSLRQGPYEQYF.